This record covers a single T cell receptor (beta chain). Data came from immunoSEQ multiplex PCR; TCRdb stores just in-frame clones and leaves some out. The sample records approximately 220,000 clones, roughly 80% being singletons. These data originate in a study of blood T cell repertoires in COVID-19. Looking at the study overall: Sample material is recorded as cDNA or gDNA derived from T cells, B-cell-depleted T cells, or PBMCs.

In germline, CDR1 is MNHEY, CDR2 SVGAGI. V lost 6 bases and J lost 5, with 19 bases in between. This CDR3 has 15 residues. Sequenced: PBMCs or T cells enriched from blood (not recorded which). The chain combines TRBV6-5 with TRBJ1-2, with D perhaps matching TRBD1 (6 bases). The clonotype comes from a middle-aged woman who had been exposed to COVID-19. This chain's CDR3 is CASRYGVGAAYGYTF. Here the CDR3 DNA reads TGTGCCAGCAGGTATGGTGTGGGGGCAGCTTATGGCTACACCTTC.